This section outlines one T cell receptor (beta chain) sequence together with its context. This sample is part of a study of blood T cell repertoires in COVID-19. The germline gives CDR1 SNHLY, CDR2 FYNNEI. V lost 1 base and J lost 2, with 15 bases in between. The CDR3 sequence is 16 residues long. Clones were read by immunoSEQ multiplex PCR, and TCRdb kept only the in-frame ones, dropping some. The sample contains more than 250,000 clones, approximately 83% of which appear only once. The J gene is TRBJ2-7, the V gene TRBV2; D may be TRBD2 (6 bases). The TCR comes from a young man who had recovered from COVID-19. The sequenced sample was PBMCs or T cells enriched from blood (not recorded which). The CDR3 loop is CASSEETQGLTYEQYF. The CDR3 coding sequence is TGTGCCAGCAGTGAAGAGACGCAGGGACTTACCTACGAGCAGTACTTC.